Sequencing of this T cell receptor beta chain was carried out in a study of control samples from healthy donors and cancer patients (dated by TCRdb to 2018 to 2020). As regards this clone: What this receptor recognizes is not known. No much larger clone is present one base from it, and per-base qualities are unavailable.

Library prep was done by the immunoSEQ multiplex PCR assay. Here the immuneACCESS table is served through TCRdb, limited to in-frame sequences with V and J called. Missing clones are a known gap in these copies; in checked studies unresolved V genes cover under half, and the rest lacks a known reason. This sample has tens of thousands of clones in its table, and around nine tenths of those were observed once. Of the sample, 7.2% falls within the top ten clones. V is pruned by 5 bases and J by 7 bases, leaving 11 bases of the junction without a gene match. The CDR3 holds 15 amino acids from the cysteine to the phenylalanine. Only the CDR3 portion is preserved as DNA: 45 bases, with reading frame beginning at the first base. CDR1 and CDR2, looked up from the germline V gene, are SNHLY and FYNNEI.

The chain is encoded by TRBV2 joined to TRBJ1-3, and TRBD1 matches 7 of the central bases. The clonotype was recovered from a man aged 50-60 years in good health. Sequenced input: blood. Here is the DNA: TGTGCCAGCAGTCACGGACAGGACCCAATCAACACCATATATTTT. This sequence encodes CASSHGQDPINTIYF.